The clone carrying this T cell receptor (beta chain) came up a few times. Antigen specificity is unknown. Treatment given: roughly 20 received Ad26.COV2.S at low or high dose, single or two shots; about 5 received placebo; per-sample allocation not given. Each sample was drawn 63 days after the first injection (of vaccine or placebo). An 18-55-year-old adult in Boston served as donor. These data belong to a study of Ad26.COV2.S vaccination and SARS-CoV-2 variants. Study overall: The vaccine Ad26.COV2.S was put into the muscle once, or twice with 56 days between.

Whole-study results and caveats: Vaccine recipients had higher spike-specific TCR breadth than placebo recipients.

Trimming shortened V by 5 bases and J by 3 bases, and 14 bases separated the two germline ends. The CDR3 has 14 amino acids. Germline CDR1 and CDR2: MGHDK and SYGVNS. TCRdb's table, derived via immunoSEQ multiplex PCR, lists solely in-frame clones and lacks some. The sample shows about 400,000 clones, about 83% of them seen only once. The sample here was peripheral blood, taken in a trial of Ad26.COV2.S vaccine versus placebo. The V and J genes are TRBV25-1 and TRBJ2-7, with D unresolved. The TCR was taken from a person aged 18-60 years who received the Ad26.COV2.S COVID-19 vaccine or a placebo. The CDR3 region is CASSPAETYYEQYF. In nucleotides, the CDR3 is TGTGCCAGCAGTCCTGCGGAGACGTACTACGAGCAGTACTTC.